One TCR beta chain is described in this entry. V shed 5 bases and J 3 bases; nucleotides not matched to a gene: 5. The CDR3 is 14 residues long. CDR1 SGHVS and CDR2 FQNEAQ come from the germline V gene. This entry comes from a study of T cell changes during pregnancy in multiple sclerosis. TCRdb keeps only in-frame clones here, not all; method: immunoSEQ multiplex PCR. This repertoire shows tens of thousands of clones, approximately 92% found once; its top ten account for over 2.5%. The TCR comes from a female donor in good health, enrolled as a control in a pregnancy study. Sample: peripheral blood, taken in the third trimester of pregnancy. The V and J genes are TRBV7-8 and TRBJ1-2, with TRBD1 matching 8 bases. In DNA form, the CDR3 reads TGTGCCAGCAGCCCACGGGACAGGCACTATGGCTACACCTTC. Protein product: CASSPRDRHYGYTF. The full variable domain, completed using reference TRBV7-8 and TRBJ1-2, is GAGVSQSPRYKVAKRGQDVALRCDPISGHVSLFWYQQALGQGPEFLTYFQNEAQLDKSGLPSDRFFAERPEGSVSTLKIQRTQQEDSAVYLCASSPRDRHYGYTFGSGTRLTVV.